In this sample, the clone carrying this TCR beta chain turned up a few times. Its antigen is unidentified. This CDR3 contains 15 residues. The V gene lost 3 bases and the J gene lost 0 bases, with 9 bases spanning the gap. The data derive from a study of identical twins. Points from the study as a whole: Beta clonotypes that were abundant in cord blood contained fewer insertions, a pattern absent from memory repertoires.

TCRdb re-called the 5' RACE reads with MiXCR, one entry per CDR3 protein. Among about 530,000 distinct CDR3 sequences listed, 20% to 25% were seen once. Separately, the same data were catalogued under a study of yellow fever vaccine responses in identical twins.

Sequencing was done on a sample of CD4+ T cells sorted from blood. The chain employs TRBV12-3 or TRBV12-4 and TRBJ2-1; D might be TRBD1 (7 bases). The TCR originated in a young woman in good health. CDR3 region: CASSFQGGSYNEQFF. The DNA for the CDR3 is TGTGCCAGCAGTTTCCAGGGGGGCTCCTACAATGAGCAGTTCTTC.